These T cell receptor beta chains were read from a single sample in a study of tumor and adjacent non-tumor tissue in lung cancer. Each CDR3 protein is one row after TCRdb ran MiXCR on the multiplex PCR reads. The sample contains about 75,000 distinct CDR3 sequences, around 74% of which appear only once. What was sequenced was lung tumor tissue. The receptors here all came from a woman aged 50 to 60 with non-small cell lung cancer. The CDR3 runs from the conserved cysteine through the conserved F or W. Fields, in order: J gene, V gene, D gene, clone size, CDR3 DNA, CDR3 protein. A D gene is named only where the DNA matches it firmly. The listing skips clone size in some rows; elsewhere it reads once, few, many or a size class.

TRBJ2-3 | TRBV29-1 | TRBD2 | - | TGCGGCGTTGAGGCTGCGGGAGGGCGTACGCAGTATTTT | CGVEAAGGRTQYF
TRBJ2-1 | TRBV11-1 | TRBD2 | - | TGTGCTAGCAGCTCAGGACTAACGGGAGGATTGCAGTTCTTC | CASSSGLTGGLQFF
TRBJ2-3 | TRBV7-9 | TRBD2 | few | TGTGCCAGCAGCTTGGGACTAGCGGGAGGGCCTGCAGATATGCAGTATTTT | CASSLGLAGGPADMQYF
TRBJ1-2 | TRBV4-1 | - | - | TGCGCCAGCAGCCAAGCTAGAGGACCGGCTAACTATTGCTACATCTTC | CASSQARGPANYCYIF
TRBJ1-6 | TRBV12-3/TRBV12-4 | - | - | TGTGTCAGCGGTTTTGACCGGGGATCATCACCCCTCCACTTT | CVSGFDRGSSPLHF
TRBJ2-5 | TRBV28 | - | - | TGTGTCAGCAGTTTCAGCGGGCAGGGGGAGACCCAGTACTTC | CVSSFSGQGETQYF
TRBJ2-7 | TRBV29-1 | - | - | TGCAGTGTCAGAAGCGCTTCTTACGAGCACTACTTC | CSVRSASYEHYF
TRBJ2-3 | TRBV11-2 | - | - | TGTGCCAGCAGCTTAGGGGGGAGGCTTCCAGATACGCAGTATTTT | CASSLGGRLPDTQYF
TRBJ2-6 | TRBV5-6 | TRBD2 | - | TGTGCCAGCAGCTTGATGTCGGCGGGAGTGGGTGGGGCCATCGTCCTGACTTTC | CASSLMSAGVGGAIVLTF
TRBJ2-7 | TRBV4-1 | - | - | TGCGCCAGCAGCCAAGACCGGGGCAACTACGAGCAGTACTTC | CASSQDRGNYEQYF
TRBJ2-1 | TRBV12-3/TRBV12-4 | - | - | TGTGCCAGCAGCCCTGGGGATGCCTTCTCCTACAATGAGCAGTTCTTC | CASSPGDAFSYNEQFF
TRBJ2-1 | TRBV24-1 | TRBD1 | few | TGTGCCACCAGTGACCTTCCGGGACAGGGGGTCGGAAATGAGCAGTTCTTC | CATSDLPGQGVGNEQFF
TRBJ1-1 | TRBV6-1 | - | - | TGTGTCAGCAGTGTCAGGGGCGACGACACTGATGCTTTCTTT | CVSSVRGDDTDAFF
TRBJ1-5 | TRBV6-1 | - | - | TGTGCCAGTAATGAGGGAATAGATCAGCCCCAGCATTTT | CASNEGIDQPQHF
TRBJ1-5 | TRBV6-5 | - | few | TGTGTCAGTAGACAACAGGGTTCTCAGCCCCAGCATTTT | CVSRQQGSQPQHF
TRBJ1-4 | TRBV16 | - | few | TGTGCCAGCAGCCGATCTCTCGGCCGAGATGAAAAACTGTTTTTT | CASSRSLGRDEKLFF
TRBJ1-1 | TRBV10-2 | - | - | TGCGCCAGCAATGAGCCGGCCGCTCATCTGTCAACAAGGGACCCTGAAGCTTTCTTT | CASNEPAAHLSTRDPEAFF
TRBJ2-1 | TRBV12-3/TRBV12-4 | - | - | TGTGCCAGCAGTCATGGCCTCCCGGGAATATACAATGAGCAGTTCTTC | CASSHGLPGIYNEQFF
TRBJ2-2 | TRBV28 | - | once | TGTGCCAGCAGTTTCTCGTATAGGATAGGGCACTGGGAGCTGTTTTTT | CASSFSYRIGHWELFF
TRBJ2-2 | TRBV4-2 | TRBD2 | - | TGTGCCAGCAGCCAAGGTTTCCAGCGGGAGTCCACCGGGGTGCTGTTTTTT | CASSQGFQRESTGVLFF
TRBJ1-2 | TRBV11-2 | - | - | TGTGCCAGCAGCTTAGAGGCAGTTTCGCCTTATGGCTACACCTTC | CASSLEAVSPYGYTF
TRBJ2-5 | TRBV6-5 | TRBD1 | - | TGTGCAAGCAGTGTTCAGGGGGATCGTGAGATCCAGTACTTC | CASSVQGDREIQYF
TRBJ2-2 | TRBV12-3/TRBV12-4 | TRBD1 | - | TGTGACAGCACTCCGGGACAGGGGGTAGACACCGGGGAGCTGTTTTTT | CDSTPGQGVDTGELFF
TRBJ2-1 | TRBV12-2 | - | - | TGTGCAAGTCGCTCTCAACTAGCGCCTAGAGGGAATGAGCAGTTCTTC | CASRSQLAPRGNEQFF
TRBJ1-2 | TRBV4-2 | - | - | TGTGCCAGCAACCAAGGTTTAAGCGTTAACTATGGCTACACATTC | CASNQGLSVNYGYTF
TRBJ1-5 | TRBV12-3/TRBV12-4 | TRBD1 | - | TGTGCCAGCAGTGACAGGGGGCAATCAGCCCCAGCATTT | CASSDRGQSAPAF
TRBJ2-2 | TRBV21-1 | - | - | TGTGCTAGCAGCAAATTAGTCTCAATGAACACCGGGCAGCTGTTTTTT | CASSKLVSMNTGQLFF
TRBJ2-1 | TRBV4-1 | - | - | TGCGCCAGCAACCAAGAAAGGGGAGTAGGTAAGTTCTTC | CASNQERGVGKFF
TRBJ1-3 | TRBV12-3/TRBV12-4 | - | - | TGTGCCAGCAGTTTCATTAGTCTTATATCTGGAAACACTATATATTTT | CASSFISLISGNTIYF
TRBJ2-7 | TRBV29-1 | - | - | TGCAGCGTGGAGGCGCGGGGCTACGAGCGGTACTTC | CSVEARGYERYF
TRBJ1-1 | TRBV14 | - | many | TGTGCCAGCAGACCTGAGGGGTTCACTGAAGCTTTCTTT | CASRPEGFTEAFF
TRBJ2-1 | TRBV6-5 | - | - | TGTGCCAGCAGTTACTCGCAGGGGCTCATCTACAATGAGCAGTTCTTC | CASSYSQGLIYNEQFF
TRBJ2-5 | TRBV6-2/TRBV6-3 | - | - | TGTGCCAGCACCCCGGGGATAGTGTCTAGTCGTTTGGAGACCCAGTACTTC | CASTPGIVSSRLETQYF
TRBJ1-2 | TRBV6-6 | - | - | TGTGCCAGCAGTTCTGGCGGCCATGCCTACACCTTC | CASSSGGHAYTF
TRBJ2-7 | TRBV29-1 | - | - | TGCAGCGGCATGGGCAGATTCTACGAGCAGTACTTC | CSGMGRFYEQYF
TRBJ2-6 | TRBV20-1 | TRBD2 | medium-sized | TGCAGTGCTAGGTCGGGGGGTGAGGCCAACGTCCTGACTTTC | CSARSGGEANVLTF
TRBJ2-2 | TRBV25-1 | - | - | TGTGCCAGCAGTGAAGGGGCTAGCGCGTACGGGGAGCTGTTTTTT | CASSEGASAYGELFF
TRBJ2-3 | TRBV6-6 | - | - | TGTGCCAGCGGGGGGAGCACAGATACGCAGTGTTTT | CASGGSTDTQCF
TRBJ2-1 | TRBV11-2 | TRBD2 | - | TGTGACAGCAGCTTTAGCGGGGGCCCCTACAATGAGCAGTTCTTC | CDSSFSGGPYNEQFF
TRBJ2-1 | TRBV6-6 | TRBD2 | - | TGTGCCAGCAGTTACTCGTTTGGACTAGCGGGAGATGGCGAGGAGTTCTTC | CASSYSFGLAGDGEEFF
TRBJ2-7 | TRBV10-2 | TRBD1 | - | TGTGCCAGCGATACAGGGGGTTCAGGGTACGAGCAGTACTTT | CASDTGGSGYEQYF
TRBJ2-7 | TRBV4-1 | - | - | TGCGATAGCAGCCGAGACCCTTTGGACTCGCAGTACTTC | CDSSRDPLDSQYF
TRBJ2-3 | TRBV30 | TRBD2 | - | TGTGCCTGGAGGATTAGCGGGATTCAAGATACGCAGTATTTT | CAWRISGIQDTQYF
TRBJ2-3 | TRBV11-2 | - | - | TGTGCCAACAGCCTTACCCAACTAGATACGCAGTATTTT | CANSLTQLDTQYF
TRBJ2-5 | TRBV29-1 | - | - | TGTACTACCGATAGCGGAGAAGAGACCCAGTACTTC | CTTDSGEETQYF
TRBJ1-1 | TRBV6-5 | - | - | TGTGTCAGCAGCTTGCGGGGGGGGGGCACTGAATCTTTCTTT | CVSSLRGGGTESFF
TRBJ2-3 | TRBV10-3 | - | few | TGTGCCATCGGGGGCCGGGGAAGTGGCATAGATACGCAGTATTTT | CAIGGRGSGIDTQYF
TRBJ2-7 | TRBV5-8 | - | many | TGTGCCAGCAGCCGTGGGAGTTCTCGGGCCTACGAGCAGTACTTC | CASSRGSSRAYEQYF
TRBJ2-5 | TRBV11-2 | - | - | TGTGCCTTCAGCTTAAACGGAGTTCAAGAGACACAGTACTTC | CAFSLNGVQETQYF
TRBJ1-5 | TRBV11-2 | - | - | TGTGTCAGCATTATCGGGCAACGAAATCAGCCCCAGCATTTT | CVSIIGQRNQPQHF
TRBJ2-2 | TRBV30 | TRBD2 | - | TGTGCCTGGAGTGTACTAGCGGGAGGGCCTGGGGAGCTGCTTTTT | CAWSVLAGGPGELLF
TRBJ1-5 | TRBV12-3/TRBV12-4 | TRBD1 | - | TGTGCCAGCAGCCCTACAGGGGGCAATCAGCCTCACCATTTT | CASSPTGGNQPHHF